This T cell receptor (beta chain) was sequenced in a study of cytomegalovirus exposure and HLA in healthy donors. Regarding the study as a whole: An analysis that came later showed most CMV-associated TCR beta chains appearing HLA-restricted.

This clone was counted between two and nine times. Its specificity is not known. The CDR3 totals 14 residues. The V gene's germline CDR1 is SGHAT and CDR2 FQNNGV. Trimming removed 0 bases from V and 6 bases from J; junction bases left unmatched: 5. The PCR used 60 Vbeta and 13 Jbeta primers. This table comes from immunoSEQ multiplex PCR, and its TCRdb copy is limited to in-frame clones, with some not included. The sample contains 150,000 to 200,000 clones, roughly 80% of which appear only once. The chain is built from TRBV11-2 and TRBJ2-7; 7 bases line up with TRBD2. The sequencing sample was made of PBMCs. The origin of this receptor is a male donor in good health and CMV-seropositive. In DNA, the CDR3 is TGTGCCAGCAGCTTAGAACGGACGGGGGGCGAGCAGTACTTC. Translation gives CASSLERTGGEQYF. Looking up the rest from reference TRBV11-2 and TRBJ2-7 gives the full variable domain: EAGVAQSPRYKIIEKRQSVAFWCNPISGHATLYWYQQILGQGPKLLIQFQNNGVVDDSQLPKDRFSAERLKGVDSTLKIQPAKLEDSAVYLCASSLERTGGEQYFGPGTRLTVT.